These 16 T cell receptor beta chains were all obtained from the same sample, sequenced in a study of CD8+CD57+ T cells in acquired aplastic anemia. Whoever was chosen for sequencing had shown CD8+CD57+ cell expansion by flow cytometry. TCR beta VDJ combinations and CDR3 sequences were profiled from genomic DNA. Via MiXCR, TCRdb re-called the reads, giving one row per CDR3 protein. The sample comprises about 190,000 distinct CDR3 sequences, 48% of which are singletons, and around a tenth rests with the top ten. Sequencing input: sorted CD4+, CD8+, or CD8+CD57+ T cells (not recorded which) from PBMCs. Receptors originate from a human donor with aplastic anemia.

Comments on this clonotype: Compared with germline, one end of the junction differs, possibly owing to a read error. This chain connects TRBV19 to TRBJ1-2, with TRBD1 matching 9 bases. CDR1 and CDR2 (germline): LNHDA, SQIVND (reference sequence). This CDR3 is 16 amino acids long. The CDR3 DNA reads TGTGCCAGTAGTATAAGTCGGGGACAGGGAGGACATGGCTACACTTTC. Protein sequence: CASSISRGQGGHGYTF.

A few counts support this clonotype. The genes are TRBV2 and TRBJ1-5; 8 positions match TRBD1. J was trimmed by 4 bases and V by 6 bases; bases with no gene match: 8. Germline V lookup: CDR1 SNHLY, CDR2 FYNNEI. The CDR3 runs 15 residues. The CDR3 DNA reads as TGTGCCAGCAGGGGACAGGCTGGGATTAATCAGCCCCAGCATTTT. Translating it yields CASRGQAGINQPQHF. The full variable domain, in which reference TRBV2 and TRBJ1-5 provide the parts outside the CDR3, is EPEVTQTPSHQVTQMGQEVILRCVPISNHLYFYWYRQILGQKVEFLVSFYNNEISEKSEIFDDQFSVERPDGSNFTLKIRSTKLEDSAMYFCASRGQAGINQPQHFGDGTRLSIL.

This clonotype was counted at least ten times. The DNA of the CDR3 is TGCGCCAGCAGCCAAGCTGGCAACTTAGGCAATGAGCAGTTCTTC. Translated: CASSQAGNLGNEQFF. The V call is TRBV4-1, the J call TRBJ2-1; D unclear. The CDR3 has 15 residues. CDR1 and CDR2 from the germline V gene are MGHRA and YSYEKL. V lost 1 base to trimming and J lost 6 bases, with 13 bases between them.

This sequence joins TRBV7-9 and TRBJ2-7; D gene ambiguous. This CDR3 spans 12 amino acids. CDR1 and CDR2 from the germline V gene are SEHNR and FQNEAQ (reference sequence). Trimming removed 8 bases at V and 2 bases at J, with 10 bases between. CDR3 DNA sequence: TGTGCCAGCCATGTCCCCCCCTACGAGCAGTACTTC. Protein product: CASHVPPYEQYF.

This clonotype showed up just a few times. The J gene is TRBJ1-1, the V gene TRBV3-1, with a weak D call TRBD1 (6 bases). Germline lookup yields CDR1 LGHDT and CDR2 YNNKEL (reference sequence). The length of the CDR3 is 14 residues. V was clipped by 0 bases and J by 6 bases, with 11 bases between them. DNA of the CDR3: TGTGCCAGCAGCCAAGAACAGGGTGGTGCTGAAGCTTTCTTT. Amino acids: CASSQEQGGAEAFF.

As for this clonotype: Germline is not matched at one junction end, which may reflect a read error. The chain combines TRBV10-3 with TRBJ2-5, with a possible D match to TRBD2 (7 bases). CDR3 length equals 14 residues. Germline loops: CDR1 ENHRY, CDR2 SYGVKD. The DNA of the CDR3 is TGTGCCATCAGTCAAACAGGGAGGCGGGAGACCCAGTGCTTC. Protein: CAISQTGRRETQCF.

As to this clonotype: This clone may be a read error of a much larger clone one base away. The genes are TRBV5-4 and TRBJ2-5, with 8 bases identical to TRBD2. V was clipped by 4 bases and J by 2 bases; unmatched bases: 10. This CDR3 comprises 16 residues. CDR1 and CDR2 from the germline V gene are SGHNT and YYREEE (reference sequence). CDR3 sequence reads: CASSTGASGWQETQYF. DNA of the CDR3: TGTGCCAGCAGCACCGGGGCTAGCGGGTGGCAAGAGACCCAGTACTTC.

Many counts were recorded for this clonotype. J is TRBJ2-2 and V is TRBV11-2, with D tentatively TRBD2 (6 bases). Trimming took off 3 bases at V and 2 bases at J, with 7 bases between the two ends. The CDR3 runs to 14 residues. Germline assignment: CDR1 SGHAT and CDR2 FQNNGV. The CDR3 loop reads CASSFGTNTGELFF. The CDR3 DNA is TGTGCCAGCAGCTTTGGGACTAACACCGGGGAGCTGTTTTTT.

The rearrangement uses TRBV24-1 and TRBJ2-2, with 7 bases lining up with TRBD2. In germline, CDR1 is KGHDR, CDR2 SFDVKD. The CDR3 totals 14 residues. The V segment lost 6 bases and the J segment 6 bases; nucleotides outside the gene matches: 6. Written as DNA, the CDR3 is TGTGCCACCAGTTTAGGGACTATCTCCGGGGAGCTGTTTTTT. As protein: CATSLGTISGELFF.

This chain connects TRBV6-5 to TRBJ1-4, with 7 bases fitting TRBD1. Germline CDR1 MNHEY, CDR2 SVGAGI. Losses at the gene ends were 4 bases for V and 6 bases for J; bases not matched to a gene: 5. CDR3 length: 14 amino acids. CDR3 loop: CASSFDRDHEKLFF. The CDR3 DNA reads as TGTGCCAGCAGTTTTGACAGGGACCATGAAAAACTGTTTTTT.

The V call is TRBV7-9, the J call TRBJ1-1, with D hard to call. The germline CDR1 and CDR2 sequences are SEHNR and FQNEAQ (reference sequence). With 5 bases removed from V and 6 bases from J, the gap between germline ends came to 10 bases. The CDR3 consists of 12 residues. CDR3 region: CASSPNLAEAFF. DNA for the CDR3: TGTGCCAGCAGCCCGAATTTGGCTGAAGCTTTCTTT.

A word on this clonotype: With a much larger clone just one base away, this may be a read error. For the CDR3, the DNA is TGTGCCAGCGGCCAGGGCTCCAAATCCGCCCAGTACTTC. Protein sequence: CASGQGSKSAQYF. The chain recombines TRBV3-1 with TRBJ2-5; perhaps TRBD1 as D (5 bases). CDR3 length equals 13 residues. Per germline, CDR1 LGHDT and CDR2 YNNKEL (reference sequence).

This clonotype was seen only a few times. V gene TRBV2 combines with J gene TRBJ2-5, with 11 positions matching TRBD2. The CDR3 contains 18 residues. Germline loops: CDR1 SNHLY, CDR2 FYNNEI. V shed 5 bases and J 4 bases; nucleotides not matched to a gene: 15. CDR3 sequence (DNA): TGTGCCAGCAGTCTAGGGCTCACTAGCGGGAGTTTAGGAGAGACCCAGTACTTC. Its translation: CASSLGLTSGSLGETQYF.

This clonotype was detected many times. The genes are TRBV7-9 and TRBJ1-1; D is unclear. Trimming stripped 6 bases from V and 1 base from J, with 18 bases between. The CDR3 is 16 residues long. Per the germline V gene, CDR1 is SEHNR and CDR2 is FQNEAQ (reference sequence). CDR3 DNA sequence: TGTGCCAGCAGACGCATTGAAGGACGGCCGAACACTGAAGCTTTCTTT. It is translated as CASRRIEGRPNTEAFF. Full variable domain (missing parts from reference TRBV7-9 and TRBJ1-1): DTGVSQNPRHKITKRGQNVTFRCDPISEHNRLYWYRQTLGQGPEFLTYFQNEAQLEKSRLLSDRFSAERPKGSFSTLEIQRTEQGDSAMYLCASRRIEGRPNTEAFFGQGTRLTVV.

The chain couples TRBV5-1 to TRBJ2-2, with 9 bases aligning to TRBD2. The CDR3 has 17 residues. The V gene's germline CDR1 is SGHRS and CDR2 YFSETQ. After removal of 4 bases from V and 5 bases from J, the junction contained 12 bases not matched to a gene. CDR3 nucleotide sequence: TGCGCCAGCAGCCACCACCTCCCGGCGGGGGGGACCGGGGAGCTGTTTTTT. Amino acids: CASSHHLPAGGTGELFF. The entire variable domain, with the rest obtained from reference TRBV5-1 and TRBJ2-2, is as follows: KAGVTQTPRYLIKTRGQQVTLSCSPISGHRSVSWYQQTPGQGLQFLFEYFSETQRNKGNFPGRFSGRQFSNSRSEMNVSTLELGDSALYLCASSHHLPAGGTGELFFGEGSRLTVL.

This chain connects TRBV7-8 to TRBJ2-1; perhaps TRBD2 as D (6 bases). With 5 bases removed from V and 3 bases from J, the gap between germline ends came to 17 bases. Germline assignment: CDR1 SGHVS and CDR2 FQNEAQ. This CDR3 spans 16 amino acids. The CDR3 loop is CASSPVAVGRYNEQFF. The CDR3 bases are TGTGCCAGCAGCCCCGTAGCGGTGGGCCGCTACAATGAGCAGTTCTTC.